This paragraph covers one T cell receptor beta chain sequence. The antigen remains undetermined. Here immunoSEQ multiplex PCR was the method, and the copy in TCRdb shows in-frame clones only, minus some. Here the sample spans 25,000 to 30,000 clones, just under 90% being singletons. This CDR3 is 12 amino acids long. The data originate from a study of lymphopenia after photon versus proton radiotherapy. Findings of the study overall: Larger post-nadir TCR diversity loss correlated inversely with survival in deceased patients. After lymphocyte nadir, photon-treated repertoires showed oligoclonal expansion, especially CD8+ Temra. Authors raise, but do not show, better survival with proton therapy. Under photons, naive T cells and diversity fell while effector/memory populations rose.

Sample: peripheral blood, taken from a patient treated with proton-based radiotherapy. This receptor was obtained from a woman aged 60-75 years with cholangiocarcinoma. Some clones in this sample may be carry-over from other donors' samples. The chain has TRBV12-2 and TRBJ1-2; the listed D gene, TRBD1, was not tested against the DNA. TRBV12-2 is a recognized pseudogene. In DNA form, the CDR3 reads TGTGCAAGTCGCTTATTGGTCAGTGGCTACACCTTC. This encodes CASRLLVSGYTF.